This TCR beta chain is drawn from a study of control samples from healthy donors and cancer patients. Sequencing was performed with immunoSEQ multiplex PCR; in TCRdb, only in-frame clones are kept and a portion is missing. The sample includes about 84,000 clones, around 84% of them seen just once. Unmatched junction bases numbered 10, after V lost 6 bases and J lost 6 bases. The CDR3 sequence is 14 residues long. Per germline, CDR1 MNHEY and CDR2 SVGAGI. V gene TRBV6-5 combines with J gene TRBJ2-7; TRBD2 agrees at 8 bases. This TCR was sampled from a man between 60 and 75 years old with head and neck cancer. Sequences were obtained from PBMCs. This chain's CDR3 is CASSHASLAGEQYF. In DNA form, the CDR3 reads TGTGCCAGCAGCCACGCGTCGCTAGCGGGCGAGCAGTACTTC.